Below, one TCR beta chain is given with its context. No antigen is known for it. Using immunoSEQ multiplex PCR, the repertoire was profiled, and TCRdb retains in-frame clones only, with some absent. The data contain some 120,000 clones, approximately 91% of them singletons. Second-dose groups at about 4 or about 12 weeks were pooled. These data belong to a study of T cell responses to AZD1222 COVID-19 vaccine. Findings and caveats of the study: Targeting of unmutated variant regions was reportedly seen in nearly half of spike-specific TCRs. Without day 14 samples, only post-peak T cell repertoires were studied.

CDR1 and CDR2 (germline): LNHDA, SQIVND (reference sequence). The CDR3 has 14 residues. V lost 7 bases, J lost 4 bases, and 16 bases lay in between. The clonotype originates from an adult who received the AZD1222 COVID-19 vaccine. V usage is TRBV19 and J usage is TRBJ1-2; no definite D call. Sequencing was performed on peripheral blood, taken 28 days after the second AZD1222 dose. The CDR3 spells CASTVTLTPYGYTF. The CDR3 DNA sequence: TGTGCCAGTACCGTGACTCTTACCCCCTATGGCTACACCTTC.